These T cell receptor beta chains were read from a single sample in a study of blood T cell repertoires in COVID-19. Assay used: immunoSEQ multiplex PCR; TCRdb lists only in-frame clones, some missing. The sample carries roughly 310,000 clones, 85% to 90% recorded once. Sequencing used peripheral blood. These receptors came from a woman aged 25 to 39 with COVID-19, enrolled during active disease. Both conserved end residues are part of each CDR3. A D gene is named only where the DNA matches it firmly. For some rows the clone size is stated as once, few or many, or as a class when expanded; others skip it.

abundance: once; d_gene: TRBD1; j_gene: TRBJ1-1; v_gene: TRBV5-1; CDR3aa: CASSGDRGVTEAFF; CDR3nt: TGCGCCAGCAGCGGGGACAGGGGTGTCACTGAAGCTTTCTTT
abundance: .; d_gene: TRBD1; j_gene: TRBJ2-2; v_gene: TRBV5-6; CDR3aa: CASSLRQGARTGELFF; CDR3nt: TGTGCCAGCAGTTTGCGACAGGGGGCTCGAACCGGGGAGCTGTTTTTT
abundance: .; d_gene: .; j_gene: TRBJ1-1; v_gene: TRBV19; CDR3aa: CASTRTEVNTEAFF; CDR3nt: TGTGCCAGTACCAGGACAGAAGTGAACACTGAAGCTTTCTTT
abundance: .; d_gene: .; j_gene: TRBJ1-1; v_gene: TRBV19; CDR3aa: CASSIDRGAGTTNTEAFF; CDR3nt: TGTGCCAGTAGTATAGATCGGGGGGCCGGGACAACGAACACTGAAGCTTTCTTT
abundance: .; d_gene: .; j_gene: TRBJ1-3; v_gene: TRBV3-1/TRBV3-2; CDR3aa: CASSQLSITVSGNTIYF; CDR3nt: TGTGCCAGCAGCCAACTAAGTATTACAGTCTCTGGAAACACCATATATTTT
abundance: .; d_gene: TRBD1; j_gene: TRBJ2-7; v_gene: TRBV11-2; CDR3aa: CASSLESRGSYEQYF; CDR3nt: TGTGCCAGCAGCTTAGAGTCCAGGGGGTCTTACGAGCAGTACTTC
abundance: .; d_gene: TRBD2; j_gene: TRBJ2-5; v_gene: TRBV3-1/TRBV3-2; CDR3aa: CASSQRRPAGEETQYF; CDR3nt: TGTGCCAGCAGCCAACGACGGCCCGCGGGAGAGGAGACCCAGTACTTC
abundance: .; d_gene: TRBD1; j_gene: TRBJ2-5; v_gene: TRBV5-1; CDR3aa: CASSLGSGTERETQYF; CDR3nt: TGCGCCAGCAGCTTGGGCTCAGGGACAGAAAGGGAGACCCAGTACTTC
abundance: .; d_gene: TRBD1; j_gene: TRBJ2-5; v_gene: TRBV5-4; CDR3aa: CASSLRQGASETQYF; CDR3nt: TGTGCCAGCAGCTTACGGCAGGGGGCTTCAGAGACCCAGTACTTC
abundance: .; d_gene: TRBD2; j_gene: TRBJ2-7; v_gene: TRBV11-2; CDR3aa: CASSLALPLSGMLHEQYF; CDR3nt: TGTGCCAGCAGCTTAGCCCTCCCACTTAGCGGGATGTTACACGAGCAGTACTTC
abundance: .; d_gene: .; j_gene: TRBJ2-1; v_gene: TRBV5-1; CDR3aa: CASSLGLLTFNEQFF; CDR3nt: TGCGCCAGCAGCCTCGGACTATTAACCTTCAATGAGCAGTTCTTC
abundance: .; d_gene: .; j_gene: TRBJ2-5; v_gene: TRBV7-9; CDR3aa: CASSLAQGGETQYF; CDR3nt: TGTGCCAGCAGCTTAGCGCAGGGTGGGGAGACCCAGTACTTC
abundance: once; d_gene: TRBD1; j_gene: TRBJ1-5; v_gene: TRBV5-1; CDR3aa: CASSGTGGQGQPQHF; CDR3nt: TGCGCCAGCAGCGGGACAGGGGGCCAGGGACAGCCCCAGCATTTT
abundance: .; d_gene: TRBD1; j_gene: TRBJ2-7; v_gene: TRBV5-1; CDR3aa: CASSFHGQGVEQYF; CDR3nt: TGCGCCAGCAGCTTTCACGGACAGGGGGTGGAGCAGTACTTC
abundance: .; d_gene: TRBD2; j_gene: TRBJ2-7; v_gene: TRBV2; CDR3aa: CASSESSGSSYEQYF; CDR3nt: TGTGCCAGCAGTGAATCTAGCGGGAGCTCCTACGAGCAGTACTTC
abundance: .; d_gene: TRBD1; j_gene: TRBJ2-2; v_gene: TRBV28; CDR3aa: CASSPPGQSNTGELFF; CDR3nt: TGTGCCAGCAGTCCCCCGGGACAGTCGAACACCGGGGAGCTGTTTTTT
abundance: .; d_gene: TRBD1; j_gene: TRBJ2-2; v_gene: TRBV18; CDR3aa: CASSPRTGPNTGELFF; CDR3nt: TGTGCCAGCTCACCCAGGACAGGGCCGAACACCGGGGAGCTGTTTTTT
abundance: .; d_gene: TRBD1; j_gene: TRBJ2-7; v_gene: TRBV6-1; CDR3aa: CASSEETGGSYEQYF; CDR3nt: TGTGCCAGCAGTGAAGAAACAGGGGGGTCCTACGAGCAGTACTTC
abundance: .; d_gene: .; j_gene: TRBJ1-2; v_gene: TRBV3-1/TRBV3-2; CDR3aa: CASSQDQGSYGYTF; CDR3nt: TGTGCCAGCAGCCAAGACCAGGGTAGCTATGGCTACACCTTC